These T cell receptor beta chains were read from a single sample in a study of CD8 T cells in ankylosing spondylitis. TCRdb analysed the 5' RACE reads with MiXCR anew, one entry per CDR3 protein. The sample has around 890,000 distinct CDR3 sequences, 12% seen once. Sequenced sample: blood, either unsorted or a sorted T cell fraction (not recorded which). Receptors originate from a male donor with ankylosing spondylitis. Both conserved end residues are part of each CDR3. A D gene is named only where the DNA matches it firmly. Rows may omit the clone size; those that give it use once, few, many or a size class.

>15|.|TRBV27|.|TRBJ2-5
TGTGCCAGCAGTTCCGCCTCGGGTCCGGTAGAGACCCAGTACTTC
CASSSASGPVETQYF
>12|.|TRBV10-3|many|TRBJ2-3
TGTGCCATCAAATCAGCTCCAGATACGCAGTATTTT
CAIKSAPDTQYF
>14|.|TRBV4-3|.|TRBJ2-3
TGCGCCAGCAGCCAAGACGTTACCCGCCTTACGCAGTATTTT
CASSQDVTRLTQYF
>16|.|TRBV4-2|few|TRBJ2-5
TGTGCCAGCAGCCAATGGGAGTGGGGAAGCGGTGAGACCCAGTACTTC
CASSQWEWGSGETQYF
>16|TRBD1|TRBV9|.|TRBJ1-6
TGTGCCAGCAGCGTAGGTCCGACAGGGGTTAATTCACCCCTCCACTTT
CASSVGPTGVNSPLHF
>15|TRBD1|TRBV25-1|many|TRBJ2-2
TGTGCCAGCAGTACCAGGGGGCTGGGCCCCGGGGAGCTGTTTTTT
CASSTRGLGPGELFF
>15|TRBD2|TRBV3-1|.|TRBJ2-7
TGTGCCAGCAGCCAAGGGCTTAGCGGGTCCTACGAGCAGTACTTC
CASSQGLSGSYEQYF
>12|.|TRBV3-1|.|TRBJ1-4
TGTGCCACGAGGTCCTTAACAGGGAAACTGTTTTTT
CATRSLTGKLFF
>14|.|TRBV7-6|.|TRBJ2-5
TGTGCCAGCACCCTATTGGGGGGACAAGAGACCCAGTACTTC
CASTLLGGQETQYF
>11|TRBD1|TRBV29-1|many|TRBJ1-2
TGCAGCGCCGACAGGGGCTATGGCTACACCTTC
CSADRGYGYTF
>16|.|TRBV28|.|TRBJ2-3
TGTGCCAGCAGTTCAGGCAGCACTTCCCGCACAGATACGCAGTATTTT
CASSSGSTSRTDTQYF
>14|.|TRBV6-2/TRBV6-3|few|TRBJ1-2
TGTGCCACCGTAACAGGAACTCTGCGCTATGGCTACACCTTC
CATVTGTLRYGYTF
>13|.|TRBV5-1|many|TRBJ2-4
TGCGCCAGCCGCCGGACAGCCAAAAACATTCAGTACTTC
CASRRTAKNIQYF
>14|.|TRBV20-1|many|TRBJ1-6
TGCAGTGCTAGAGGGCCCCGGGGATATTCACCCCTCCACTTT
CSARGPRGYSPLHF
>13|.|TRBV20-1|few|TRBJ1-2
TGCAGTGCTAGAGGGGGCAGGATGGCTGGCTACACCTTC
CSARGGRMAGYTF
>14|TRBD1|TRBV7-9|many|TRBJ1-2
TGTGCCAGCAGTTATAGACAGGGTGACTATGGCTACACCTTC
CASSYRQGDYGYTF
>16|TRBD1|TRBV7-2|.|TRBJ1-1
TGTGCCAGCAGCTTAGGAATCCCGCCCAGGGGGAATGAAGCTTTCTTT
CASSLGIPPRGNEAFF
>14|TRBD1|TRBV20-1|.|TRBJ1-1
TGCAGTGCCTATACAGGGGGATCAGGCACTGAAGCTTTCTTT
CSAYTGGSGTEAFF
>15|.|TRBV7-9|.|TRBJ1-2
TGTGCCAGCAGCACGGCGGGACGTGTCGTCTATGGCTACACCTTC
CASSTAGRVVYGYTF
>15|.|TRBV7-2|few|TRBJ2-5
TGTGCCAGCAGCTCGTGGGGGGCGCTTGAAGAGACCCAGTACTTC
CASSSWGALEETQYF
>13|.|TRBV4-1|few|TRBJ1-1
TGCGCCAGCAGCCAAGATATCCTCACTGAAGCTTTCTTT
CASSQDILTEAFF
>13|.|TRBV7-2|.|TRBJ1-4
TGTGCCAGCAGCCGGATCCTTGGGGAAAAACTGTTTTTT
CASSRILGEKLFF
>14|.|TRBV4-2|.|TRBJ2-7
TGTGCCAGCAGCCCAGCTTCCGGGGAGTGGGAGCAGTACTTC
CASSPASGEWEQYF
>15|TRBD2|TRBV5-6|.|TRBJ2-2
TGTGCCAGCTGGGATAGCGGGAGGAGGACCGGGGAGCTGTTTTTT
CASWDSGRRTGELFF
>15|.|TRBV6-1|.|TRBJ1-1
TGTGCCAGCAATAACGTCCGGGGGGCAGGGACTGAAGCTTTCTTT
CASNNVRGAGTEAFF
>18|.|TRBV10-3|.|TRBJ2-6
TGTGCCATCAGCCCTATCTTCAGGCAACTCTCTGGGGCCAACGTCCTGACTTTC
CAISPIFRQLSGANVLTF
>13|.|TRBV2|.|TRBJ2-1
TGTGCCAGCAGTGAAGCGGTCGGGCTACCATGGTTCTTC
CASSEAVGLPWFF
>12|.|TRBV6-5|few|TRBJ2-1
TGTGCCAGCAGCAAGAACTACAATGAGCAGTTCTTC
CASSKNYNEQFF
>21|TRBD1|TRBV20-1|.|TRBJ1-3
TGCAGTGCTAGAGATCGTACCCCCGGTTCCCGGGACAGGCGATCTGGAAACACCATATATTTT
CSARDRTPGSRDRRSGNTIYF
>13|.|TRBV12-3/TRBV12-4|few|TRBJ2-5
TGTGCCAGCAGCGACGGGTCCAGTGGGACCCAGTACTTC
CASSDGSSGTQYF
>15|TRBD1|TRBV20-1|few|TRBJ2-7
TGCAGTGCTATCTCCGTCGACAGGGGCTCCTCCGAGCAGTACTTC
CSAISVDRGSSEQYF
>12|.|TRBV29-1|many|TRBJ1-4
TGCAGCGTGCGGGACGGCGATGAAAAACTGTTTTTT
CSVRDGDEKLFF
>13|.|TRBV5-4|.|TRBJ2-1
TGTGCCAGCAGCCAGCTAGCGTTCGATGAGCAGTTCTTC
CASSQLAFDEQFF
>16|TRBD1|TRBV5-6|many|TRBJ1-2
TGTGCCAGCAGCTTGGGGAGACAGGGGACGAACTATGGCTACACCTTC
CASSLGRQGTNYGYTF
>15|TRBD1|TRBV4-3|.|TRBJ2-7
TGCGCCAGCAGCCCATATAACAGGGGCGCGGACGAGCAGTACTTC
CASSPYNRGADEQYF
>16|TRBD1|TRBV20-1|.|TRBJ1-1
TGCAGTGCTAGAGACGTGCCGGGACAGGGGGCAACTGAAGCTTTCTTT
CSARDVPGQGATEAFF
>12|.|TRBV29-1|.|TRBJ2-3
TGCAGCCCAACCTCCCCTGGAGATACGCAGTATTTT
CSPTSPGDTQYF
>14|.|TRBV7-2|few|TRBJ2-3
TGTGCCAGCAGCTTAATCCCGTCGGGGGGCTCGAAGTATTTT
CASSLIPSGGSKYF
>8|.|TRBV11-2|.|TRBJ2-7
TGTGCCAGCAGCCCGTATAACTTC
CASSPYNF
>10|.|TRBV28|.|TRBJ1-5
TGTGCCAGCAGTTCTACGCCCCAGCATTTT
CASSSTPQHF
>13|TRBD1|TRBV10-3|once|TRBJ1-2
TGTGCCATCAGTGAGTCAACAGGGGATGGCTACACCTTC
CAISESTGDGYTF
>13|TRBD1|TRBV5-1|.|TRBJ2-7
TGCGCCACACGACAGGGAAGGAGGTACGAGCAGTACTTC
CATRQGRRYEQYF
>14|.|TRBV4-3|few|TRBJ1-1
TGCGCCAGCAGCCAAGGGCCCAGAAACACTGAAGCTTTCTTT
CASSQGPRNTEAFF
>14|.|TRBV5-1|many|TRBJ1-1
TGCGCCAGCAAGTCGAGGCCCGGGGACACTGAAGCTTTCTTT
CASKSRPGDTEAFF
>14|.|TRBV5-1|many|TRBJ1-4
TGCGCCAGCAGCGCCGGGACGGACAATGAAAAACTGTTTTTT
CASSAGTDNEKLFF
>16|TRBD2|TRBV28|.|TRBJ2-5
TGTGCCAGCAGTTTCATACTAGCGAACAGTCAAGAGACCCAGTACTTC
CASSFILANSQETQYF
>15|TRBD2|TRBV6-1|many|TRBJ2-1
TGTGCCAGCTGCCGGGACTACCTCTCCTACAATGAGCAGTTCTTC
CASCRDYLSYNEQFF
>14|.|TRBV9|.|TRBJ2-3
TGTGCCAGCAGCCCGCGGGGCCTAATAGATACGCAGTATTTT
CASSPRGLIDTQYF
>18|TRBD2|TRBV11-2|few|TRBJ2-5
TGTGCCAGCAGCTGGGGCCTAGGGACTAGCGGGAGGCAAGCGACCCAGTACTTC
CASSWGLGTSGRQATQYF
>13|.|TRBV3-1|.|TRBJ2-2
TGTGCCAGCAGCCAAAGGTGGACCGGGGAGCTGTTTTTT
CASSQRWTGELFF
>16|TRBD1|TRBV5-6|few|TRBJ1-1
TGTGCCAGCAGCTTGGAGACAGGGGCCTTCGGCACTGAAGCTTTCTTT
CASSLETGAFGTEAFF